Presented here are 15 T cell receptor beta chains from one specimen sequenced in a study of breast tumors, draining lymph nodes, adjacent tissues. TCRdb independently ran MiXCR on the multiplex PCR reads; one entry per CDR3 protein. The sample includes about 270,000 distinct CDR3 sequences, 30% to 35% of them seen just once. Samples came from axillary lymph nodes draining the breast cancer. The sequenced sample consisted of axillary lymph node tissue. Receptors originate from a female donor with breast cancer. Some clones in this sample may be carry-over from other donors' samples.

This clonotype came up many times. The chain is built from TRBV7-2 and TRBJ2-3, with unresolved D. The germline V gene encodes CDR1 SGHTA and CDR2 FQGNSA. This CDR3 has 16 residues. V lost 3 bases, J lost 1 base, and 14 bases lay in between. CDR3 sequence: CASSFLGEKGTDTQYF. The CDR3 coding sequence is TGTGCCAGCAGCTTTCTAGGAGAAAAAGGCACAGATACGCAGTATTTT. The full variable domain, its missing parts supplied by reference TRBV7-2 and TRBJ2-3, is GAGVSQSPSNKVTEKGKDVELRCDPISGHTALYWYRQSLGQGLEFLIYFQGNSAPDKSGLPSDRFSAERTGGSVSTLTIQRTQQEDSAVYLCASSFLGEKGTDTQYFGPGTRLTVL.

This clonotype was counted at least ten times. This chain links TRBV20-1 with TRBJ1-2, with 8 bases that match TRBD1. The germline CDR1 and CDR2 sequences are DFQATT and SNEGSKA (reference sequence). This CDR3 has 15 amino acids. Trimming at V came to 3 bases and at J to 8 bases, leaving 14 bases not matched to a gene. CDR3 sequence (DNA): TGCAGTGCTAGTGCCATGGCGGGACAGGCGGGCGGCTACACCTTC. It encodes CSASAMAGQAGGYTF.

This clonotype appeared many times. The V call is TRBV2, the J call TRBJ2-7; 8 bases fit TRBD1. Germline V gene data show CDR1 as SNHLY and CDR2 as FYNNEI. The CDR3 totals 12 residues. Trimming took 8 bases from V and 3 from J; bases not matched to a gene: 3. The CDR3 is CASRQGSYEQYF. The DNA of the CDR3 is TGTGCCAGCCGACAGGGGAGCTACGAGCAGTACTTC.

The rearrangement links TRBV9 to TRBJ2-7, with a tentative D call TRBD1 (6 bases). V dropped 0 bases and J dropped 7 bases, with 11 bases sitting between them. The CDR3 has 13 amino acids. From germline, CDR1 is SGDLS and CDR2 YYNGEE. The CDR3 region is CASSVGGGREQYF. The CDR3, as DNA: TGTGCCAGCAGCGTAGGAGGGGGACGGGAGCAGTACTTC.

Turning to this clonotype: One junction end does not reproduce the germline sequence, and a read error may be involved. The chain is built from TRBV5-8 and TRBJ2-5; TRBD2 matches 9 bases. The CDR3 length is 16 residues. The V gene's germline CDR1 is SGHTS and CDR2 YDEGEE. The CDR3 DNA is TGTGCCGGCAGCTTGCGTCTAGCGGGACTCCAAGAGACCCAGTACTTC. Translated, it gives CAGSLRLAGLQETQYF.

This clonotype was seen ten or more times. One end of the junction is discordant with germline, which a read error may explain. This chain uses TRBV18 with TRBJ2-3; D is unclear. Germline values: CDR1 KGHSH, CDR2 LQKENI. This CDR3 has 12 residues. In DNA form, the CDR3 reads TGCGCCAGCAGCCCTACTACAGATACGCAGTATTTT. The encoded protein is CASSPTTDTQYF.

There are many counts of this clonotype. The rearrangement joins TRBV11-2 to TRBJ2-4; TRBD1 matches at 7 bases. CDR3 length equals 12 residues. Per the germline V gene, CDR1 is SGHAT and CDR2 is FQNNGV. The V segment lost 5 bases and the J segment 6 bases; nucleotides outside the gene matches: 1. CDR3 sequence: CASSRGRNIQYF. CDR3 in DNA: TGTGCCAGCAGCAGGGGGCGAAACATTCAGTACTTC.

The V and J genes are TRBV7-8 and TRBJ1-2; no reliable D call. The CDR3 is made up of 15 amino acids. Germline V CDR1 and CDR2: SGHVS, FQNEAQ. V gave up 2 bases and J gave up 7 bases, with 17 bases separating them. As DNA, the CDR3 is TGTGCCAGCAGCTTAATGGCTAGCGGGGTGAGTGGCTACACCTTC. Translation gives CASSLMASGVSGYTF.

This chain uses TRBV5-1 with TRBJ2-5; 12 bases agree with TRBD2. The germline V gene has CDR1 SGHRS and CDR2 YFSETQ. The CDR3 runs to 19 residues. The V gene end was trimmed by 0 bases and the J gene end by 2 bases; junction bases not matched to a gene: 11. CDR3 amino acids: CASSLELAGGPGGQETQYF. CDR3 DNA: TGCGCCAGCAGCTTGGAGCTAGCGGGAGGGCCCGGGGGGCAAGAGACCCAGTACTTC.

The chain employs TRBV5-1 and TRBJ2-5, with 9 bases that match TRBD1. This CDR3 is 14 amino acids long. Germline-derived CDR1 and CDR2 are SGHRS and YFSETQ. V shed 4 bases, J shed 8 bases, and the junction held 9 bases outside the gene matches. CDR3 DNA: TGCGCCAGCAGCGCCCGGACAGGGGTAGACACCCAGTACTTC. Protein sequence: CASSARTGVDTQYF. The full variable domain, rest sourced from reference TRBV5-1 and TRBJ2-5, is KAGVTQTPRYLIKTRGQQVTLSCSPISGHRSVSWYQQTPGQGLQFLFEYFSETQRNKGNFPGRFSGRQFSNSRSEMNVSTLELGDSALYLCASSARTGVDTQYFGPGTRLLVL.

This chain links TRBV25-1 with TRBJ2-7; 8 bases map to TRBD2. Germline V lookup: CDR1 MGHDK, CDR2 SYGVNS. The trim removed 8 bases at V and 3 bases at J, leaving 3 bases unmatched. The CDR3 runs 12 residues. CDR3 sequence: CASLAGNYEQYF. The CDR3 DNA sequence: TGTGCCAGCTTAGCGGGGAACTACGAGCAGTACTTC.

The table lists this clonotype with many counts. This sequence joins TRBV15 and TRBJ2-3; perhaps TRBD1 as D (7 bases). There are 20 residues in the CDR3. V was trimmed by 0 bases and J by 3 bases, leaving 25 bases between them. Germline CDR1 LNHNV, CDR2 YYDKDF (reference sequence). The CDR3 loop reads CATSRDGGTANYPGTDTQYF. In nucleotides, the CDR3 is TGTGCCACCAGCAGAGACGGCGGGACAGCGAACTACCCTGGTACAGATACGCAGTATTTT.

The chain joins TRBV27 to TRBJ2-7, with D uncertain. Per germline, CDR1 MNHEY and CDR2 SMNVEV (reference sequence). The CDR3 has 14 amino acids. Trimming left V 2 bases short and J 3 bases short, with 11 bases between. CDR3 bases: TGTGCCAGCAGTTTACAGTTCCTAAGCTACGAGCAGTACTTC. Amino acid sequence: CASSLQFLSYEQYF.

In this sample, this clonotype turned up many times. This chain connects TRBV6-5 to TRBJ1-4; 7 bases are shared with TRBD1. Unmatched junction bases numbered 7, after V lost 2 bases and J lost 7 bases. The CDR3 has 15 residues. Germline V CDR1 and CDR2: MNHEY, SVGAGI. CDR3 sequence (DNA): TGTGCCAGCAGTTACCCAACAGGGGAGGGTGAAAAACTGTTTTTT. Translated, it gives CASSYPTGEGEKLFF.

The genes are TRBV27 and TRBJ2-2; D gene ambiguous. Trimming stripped 4 bases from V and 2 bases from J, with 8 bases between. This CDR3 is 14 amino acids long. Germline CDR1 is MNHEY and CDR2 is SMNVEV (reference sequence). CDR3 sequence (DNA): TGTGCCAGCAGTTCCCACCTCAACACCGGGGAGCTGTTTTTT. Amino acids: CASSSHLNTGELFF.